These T cell receptor beta chains were read from a single sample in a study of cytomegalovirus exposure and HLA in healthy donors. The protocol was immunoSEQ multiplex PCR, while the TCRdb copy is restricted to in-frame clones and leaves out a portion. The table has 110,000 to 150,000 clones, about four fifths seen once. The sequenced sample consisted of PBMCs. The receptors derive from a woman aged 25 to 39 in good health and CMV-seronegative. Both conserved end residues are part of each CDR3. Each record gives: V gene, J gene, CDR3 length, clone size, D gene, CDR3 protein, CDR3 DNA. The D gene is left open where the match is weak. Not every row has a clone size; where given, it reads once, few, many or a size class.

TRBV27,TRBJ2-3,16,NA,TRBD2,CASSSQMGLVTDTQYF,TGTGCCAGCAGTTCCCAGATGGGACTAGTAACAGATACGCAGTATTTT
TRBV28,TRBJ1-5,14,once,NA,CASSFGGTAQPQHF,TGTGCCAGCAGTTTTGGGGGGACGGCTCAGCCCCAGCATTTT
TRBV9,TRBJ2-6,17,once,NA,CASSVVGSPPGANVLTF,TGTGCCAGCAGCGTAGTGGGCAGTCCCCCCGGGGCCAACGTCCTGACTTTC
TRBV5-6,TRBJ1-1,15,NA,TRBD1,CASSLVDRGGAEAFF,TGTGCCAGCAGCTTGGTAGACAGGGGAGGTGCTGAAGCTTTCTTT
TRBV19,TRBJ2-3,14,NA,NA,CASSISSGTDTQYF,TGTGCCAGTAGTATTTCCTCGGGGACAGATACGCAGTATTTT
TRBV7-9,TRBJ2-1,16,NA,TRBD2,CASSSEELAGGNEQFF,TGTGCCAGCAGCTCAGAAGAACTAGCGGGGGGGAATGAGCAGTTCTTC
TRBV4-1,TRBJ1-1,16,NA,TRBD1,CASSLGQGGMNTEAFF,TGCGCCAGCAGCCTGGGACAGGGGGGAATGAACACTGAAGCTTTCTTT
TRBV25-1,TRBJ1-1,16,NA,TRBD1,CASSESSVRGIAEAFF,TGTGCCAGCAGTGAATCGTCGGTCAGGGGGATTGCTGAAGCTTTCTTT
TRBV6-5,TRBJ2-5,13,NA,NA,CASSNRIWETQYF,TGTGCCAGCAGTAACAGGATATGGGAGACCCAGTACTTC
TRBV19,TRBJ1-6,15,NA,NA,CASSSGSSYNSPLHF,TGTGCCAGTAGTTCCGGGAGCTCCTATAATTCACCCCTCCACTTT
TRBV5-1,TRBJ2-1,15,few,TRBD2,CASSLVSSGRGEQFF,TGCGCCAGCAGCTTGGTCTCTAGCGGTCGAGGTGAGCAGTTCTTC
TRBV6-4,TRBJ2-3,13,NA,NA,CASSDRRGDTQYF,TGTGCCAGCAGTGACCGTAGAGGGGATACGCAGTATTTT
TRBV2,TRBJ2-1,16,NA,TRBD2,CASDSPGLAAYNEQFF,TGTGCCAGCGATTCTCCCGGACTAGCGGCCTACAATGAGCAGTTCTTC
TRBV5-1,TRBJ2-3,17,NA,TRBD2,CASSLGTGGSSTDTQYF,TGCGCCAGCAGCTTGGGGACGGGAGGGAGTAGCACAGATACGCAGTATTTT
TRBV7-2,TRBJ2-3,16,NA,NA,CASSVRTRGYTDTQYF,TGTGCCAGCAGCGTTCGGACCCGGGGGTACACAGATACGCAGTATTTT
TRBV7-3,TRBJ2-1,13,NA,TRBD2,CASGSGGHNEQFF,TGTGCCAGCGGTAGCGGGGGCCACAATGAGCAGTTCTTC
TRBV19,TRBJ1-6,14,NA,NA,CASSARTGSSPLHF,TGTGCCAGTAGTGCCCGGACCGGGAGTTCACCCCTCCACTTT
TRBV2,TRBJ2-7,13,NA,NA,CASSELTPYEQYF,TGTGCCAGCAGTGAACTTACACCTTACGAGCAGTACTTC
TRBV19,TRBJ1-6,19,NA,TRBD1,CASSLTGTGNRNTNSPLHF,TGTGCCAGTAGTTTGACCGGGACAGGGAATCGGAATACGAATTCACCCCTCCACTTT
TRBV7-9,TRBJ2-3,15,NA,TRBD2,CASSYLAGGTDTQYF,TGTGCCAGCAGCTACCTAGCGGGGGGGACAGATACGCAGTATTTT
TRBV7-8,TRBJ2-5,15,once,TRBD2,CASNTDIGGAETQYF,TGTGCCAGCAACACCGATATCGGGGGGGCAGAGACCCAGTACTTC
TRBV13,TRBJ2-5,14,once,NA,CASSLDPSLGTQYF,TGTGCCAGCAGCTTAGATCCTAGCTTGGGGACCCAGTACTTC
TRBV5-1,TRBJ2-1,15,NA,NA,CASSLEASSYNEQFF,TGCGCCAGCAGCTTAGAGGCTAGCTCCTACAATGAGCAGTTCTTC
TRBV15,TRBJ1-5,15,NA,NA,CATSRDLEGNQPQHF,TGTGCCACCAGCAGAGATCTGGAGGGCAATCAGCCCCAGCATTTT
TRBV6-5,TRBJ2-1,13,NA,TRBD2,CASSPEGRVEQFF,TGTGCCAGCAGCCCGGAGGGGAGGGTTGAGCAGTTCTTC
TRBV10-3,TRBJ1-6,15,NA,NA,CAISESSTVNSPLHF,TGTGCCATCAGTGAGTCTTCCACGGTGAATTCACCCCTCCACTTT
TRBV19,TRBJ2-3,14,NA,TRBD1,CASSRTGGTDTQYF,TGTGCCAGTAGTCGGACAGGGGGCACAGATACGCAGTATTTT
TRBV18,TRBJ2-1,16,NA,TRBD1,CASSRNDRGKNNEQFF,TGTGCCAGCTCACGAAACGACAGGGGCAAGAACAATGAGCAGTTCTTC
TRBV19,TRBJ2-7,17,once,NA,CASSIDTSGARFYEQYF,TGTGCCAGTAGTATCGATACCTCTGGGGCGCGATTCTACGAGCAGTACTTC
TRBV9,TRBJ1-1,15,NA,NA,CASSGEETGNTEAFF,TGTGCCAGCAGCGGTGAGGAGACAGGGAACACTGAAGCTTTCTTT
TRBV6-6,TRBJ2-5,13,NA,TRBD2,CASSRAGGETQYF,TGTGCCAGCAGTCGAGCGGGGGGAGAGACCCAGTACTTC
TRBV6-4,TRBJ2-2,11,NA,NA,CAILKTGELFF,TGTGCCATCCTTAAAACCGGGGAGCTGTTTTTT
TRBV18,TRBJ1-5,15,once,TRBD1,CASSLTGDRNQPQHF,TGTGCCAGCTCACTTACAGGGGATCGGAATCAGCCCCAGCATTTT
TRBV5-1,TRBJ2-5,15,NA,TRBD1,CASSFGQGAGETQYF,TGCGCCAGCAGCTTCGGACAGGGGGCCGGAGAGACCCAGTACTTC
TRBV4-2,TRBJ2-6,18,NA,TRBD1,CASSHPSGTGAGANVLTF,TGTGCCAGCAGCCACCCCTCTGGAACAGGGGCCGGGGCCAACGTCCTGACTTTC
TRBV6-1,TRBJ2-7,14,NA,TRBD1,CASSRDRRSYEQYF,TGTGCCAGCAGCCGGGACAGACGTTCCTACGAGCAGTACTTC
TRBV11-3,TRBJ2-5,13,once,NA,CASSLRGKETQYF,TGTGCCAGCAGCCTTCGGGGAAAAGAGACCCAGTACTTC
TRBV12-5,TRBJ2-5,14,NA,NA,CASGPGSGQETQYF,TGTGCTAGTGGGCCCGGGTCAGGGCAAGAGACCCAGTACTTC
TRBV29-1,TRBJ2-7,14,NA,TRBD1,CSVEIQDRINEQYF,TGCAGCGTTGAAATCCAGGACAGGATCAACGAGCAGTACTTC
TRBV11-2,TRBJ2-7,14,few,NA,CASSLTLQSYEQYF,TGTGCCAGCAGCTTAACGCTCCAGTCCTACGAGCAGTACTTC
TRBV5-5,TRBJ1-2,14,NA,NA,CASSPGWQTSGYTF,TGTGCCAGCAGCCCGGGGTGGCAGACATCCGGCTACACCTTC
TRBV6-5,TRBJ2-1,15,NA,NA,CASRVGQGSYGEQFF,TGTGCCAGCAGGGTCGGGCAGGGGTCGTATGGTGAGCAGTTCTTC
TRBV15,TRBJ2-1,17,NA,TRBD2,CATKEAPGERGINEQFF,TGTGCCACCAAAGAGGCGCCGGGCGAGCGGGGGATTAATGAGCAGTTCTTC
TRBV7-3,TRBJ1-1,13,NA,NA,CASSLTRGPEAFF,TGTGCCAGCAGCTTAACCAGGGGCCCTGAAGCTTTCTTT
TRBV5-5,TRBJ1-2,14,NA,NA,CASSFGGPYYGYTF,TGTGCCAGCAGCTTTGGGGGCCCTTACTATGGCTACACCTTC
TRBV5-4,TRBJ2-7,13,NA,NA,CASSSTPEGEQYF,TGTGCCAGCAGCTCGACTCCGGAGGGCGAGCAGTACTTC
TRBV2,TRBJ2-1,15,NA,TRBD1,CASSGEQGSYNEQFF,TGTGCCAGCAGTGGTGAACAGGGGTCCTACAATGAGCAGTTCTTC
TRBV4-2,TRBJ1-2,13,NA,NA,CASSQDTLYGYTF,TGTGCCAGCAGCCAAGACACTCTCTATGGCTACACCTTC
TRBV7-8,TRBJ2-3,15,many,TRBD1,CASGGQGSSTDTQYF,TGTGCCAGCGGAGGACAGGGGAGTAGCACAGATACGCAGTATTTT
TRBV30,TRBJ2-3,13,NA,TRBD1,CALEGFQGATQYF,TGTGCCTTGGAAGGGTTCCAGGGGGCAACGCAGTATTTT
TRBV29-1,TRBJ2-5,14,NA,NA,CSVWDSTRQETQYF,TGCAGCGTTTGGGACTCTACCCGCCAAGAGACCCAGTACTTC
TRBV7-2,TRBJ2-1,20,once,TRBD2,CASSLASLAGGLLSYNEQFF,TGTGCCAGCAGCTTAGCTAGCTTAGCGGGGGGCCTACTATCCTACAATGAGCAGTTCTTC
TRBV7-2,TRBJ2-7,15,NA,NA,CASSLAVAASYEQYF,TGTGCCAGCAGCTTAGCGGTAGCGGCTTCCTACGAGCAGTACTTC
TRBV27,TRBJ2-1,14,NA,TRBD2,CASRGLAGGHEQFF,TGTGCCAGCAGGGGACTAGCGGGGGGTCATGAGCAGTTCTTC
TRBV29-1,TRBJ1-1,14,NA,TRBD1,CSVVGTGQNTEAFF,TGCAGCGTTGTCGGGACAGGACAGAACACTGAAGCTTTCTTT
TRBV18,TRBJ2-2,17,NA,TRBD2,CASSPTRGLARPGELFF,TGTGCCAGCTCGCCCACCAGAGGACTAGCTCGACCCGGGGAGCTGTTTTTT
TRBV27,TRBJ2-3,18,many,TRBD2,CASSFSHTGGRPQGTQYF,TGTGCCAGCAGTTTTTCCCATACGGGGGGGCGCCCCCAAGGGACGCAGTATTTT
TRBV5-4,TRBJ2-1,13,NA,NA,CASSRTGFDEQFF,TGTGCCAGCAGCCGTACAGGGTTCGATGAGCAGTTCTTC
TRBV6-5,TRBJ2-1,15,NA,TRBD2,CASRLAGGPYNEQFF,TGTGCCAGTAGACTAGCGGGGGGGCCCTACAATGAGCAGTTCTTC
TRBV10-3,TRBJ2-7,15,NA,TRBD2,CAISGSGLAAYEQYF,TGTGCCATCAGTGGCTCGGGACTAGCGGCTTACGAGCAGTACTTC